A selection of T cell receptor beta chains follows, all from one sample in a study of T cells in Graves' hyperthyroidism and ophthalmopathy. TCRdb reprocessed the multiplex PCR reads via MiXCR and lists one record per CDR3 protein. The sample records 540,000 or so distinct CDR3 sequences, 46% being singletons. The sequencing input was peripheral blood or thyroid tissue (not recorded which). These receptors all stem from an adult woman with Graves' disease, either hyperthyroidism or ophthalmopathy (not recorded which). Each CDR3 is given with its conserved first and last residue. The order of the fields is CDR3 DNA, CDR3 protein, J gene, V gene, D gene, clone size. D genes are given only for firm matches. Clone size appears in some rows only: once, few, many, or a class for an expanded clone.

TGTGCCACCTCTTCACAGGGTCTTAGCAATCAGCCCCAGCATTTT | CATSSQGLSNQPQHF | TRBJ1-5 | TRBV28 | - | many
TGCAGTGCTGGCTCGGCGTTTGGCTACACCTTC | CSAGSAFGYTF | TRBJ1-2 | TRBV20-1 | - | many
TGCAGTGCTATACCGGGACAGCCTGGAAAACATTACTATGGCTACACCTTC | CSAIPGQPGKHYYGYTF | TRBJ1-2 | TRBV20-1 | TRBD1 | -
TGCAGCGTCGCAACGACAGGGATGAAAGAGACCCAGTACTTC | CSVATTGMKETQYF | TRBJ2-5 | TRBV29-1 | TRBD1 | -
TGTGCCACCAGCTTCCAATCCCGCGGGGAGCAGTACTTC | CATSFQSRGEQYF | TRBJ2-7 | TRBV15 | - | few
TGCGCCAGCAGCACAGGGACGGAAAGCACAGATACGCAGTATTTT | CASSTGTESTDTQYF | TRBJ2-3 | TRBV5-1 | - | -
TGTGCCAGCAGCTTATTGCCCGGACAGCTCCAAGAGACCCAGTACTTC | CASSLLPGQLQETQYF | TRBJ2-5 | TRBV7-8 | - | many
TGTGCCAGCTCCTCACCTGGGGGATCGGAGACCCAGTACTTC | CASSSPGGSETQYF | TRBJ2-5 | TRBV7-9 | - | few
TGTGCCAGCAGCACCCCGGGACAGGGGAATCGTGGCTACACCTTC | CASSTPGQGNRGYTF | TRBJ1-2 | TRBV7-9 | TRBD1 | -
TGTGCCAGCAGCGTAGGTGCGGGTTCACCCCTCCACTTT | CASSVGAGSPLHF | TRBJ1-6 | TRBV5-1 | - | -
TGTGCCAGCAGCTTAGGTCGGGCAGGGGAGCCGGGAAACTATGGCTACACCTTC | CASSLGRAGEPGNYGYTF | TRBJ1-2 | TRBV13 | - | many
TGTGCCAGCAGTTCTCGGGACCTTGAAAAACTGTTTTTT | CASSSRDLEKLFF | TRBJ1-4 | TRBV11-2 | - | many
TGTTGCCCACTAGATCGGGTTCTAGGACAGGGGAACACTGAAGCTTTCTTT | CCPLDRVLGQGNTEAFF | TRBJ1-1 | TRBV1 | - | -
TGTGCCAGCAGCTTCGTACCGGGACAGGGAGGGTATGGCTACACCTTC | CASSFVPGQGGYGYTF | TRBJ1-2 | TRBV5-6 | TRBD1 | many
TGTGCCAGCAGCACGCATCCGGGGACCGGGGAGCTGTTTTTT | CASSTHPGTGELFF | TRBJ2-2 | TRBV11-3 | - | many
TGCGCCAGCAGCTTGGGAACAGGTGGGATGAACACCGGGGAGCTGTTTTTT | CASSLGTGGMNTGELFF | TRBJ2-2 | TRBV5-1 | - | few
TGTGCTAGTGGTTTTGGGTCCGGGGAGCTGTTTTTT | CASGFGSGELFF | TRBJ2-2 | TRBV12-5 | - | -
TGTGCCAGCAGTTCAACACACCCAACTAATGAAAAACTGTTTTTT | CASSSTHPTNEKLFF | TRBJ1-4 | TRBV12-3/TRBV12-4 | - | -
TGTGCCAGCAGTGAAATCGAAAAACTGTTTTTT | CASSEIEKLFF | TRBJ1-4 | TRBV2 | - | -
TGCAGTGCTAGAGTTGGGCTGAACACTGAAGCTTTCTTT | CSARVGLNTEAFF | TRBJ1-1 | TRBV20-1 | - | -
TGCAGCGTCCAGGGAGGACAGGGCCATGGCTACACCTTC | CSVQGGQGHGYTF | TRBJ1-2 | TRBV29-1 | TRBD1 | -
TGTGCCAGCAGCAATCCGGGACTCCCCTACGAGCAGTACTTC | CASSNPGLPYEQYF | TRBJ2-7 | TRBV7-9 | - | -
TGCAGTGCTAGTCGCGGCTCTGGAAACACCATATATTTT | CSASRGSGNTIYF | TRBJ1-3 | TRBV20-1 | - | -
TGTGCCAGCAGTTCACCGGACAGACCGAACACCGGGGAGCTGTTTTTT | CASSSPDRPNTGELFF | TRBJ2-2 | TRBV7-8 | - | many
TGTGCCATCAGCGGGCTCAATCAGCCCCAGCATTTT | CAISGLNQPQHF | TRBJ1-5 | TRBV10-3 | - | many
TGTGCCAGCAGCTCCGACGTAGGGGGTGGAGGCTACACCTTC | CASSSDVGGGGYTF | TRBJ1-2 | TRBV7-9 | - | few
TGTGCCAGCAACCCAGGGACTAGCGGTTCCTACGAGCAGTACTTC | CASNPGTSGSYEQYF | TRBJ2-7 | TRBV28 | TRBD2 | many
TGTGCCGGCAGCTTGGCCCGGGACAGTTATGGAAACACCATATATTTT | CAGSLARDSYGNTIYF | TRBJ1-3 | TRBV5-5 | TRBD1 | -
TGTGCCAGCAGTGCGTTGGCATCGAACACCGGGGAGCTGTTTTTT | CASSALASNTGELFF | TRBJ2-2 | TRBV2 | - | -
TGTGCCAGTAATGTGGGACAGAATAGCAATCAGCCCCAGCATTTT | CASNVGQNSNQPQHF | TRBJ1-5 | TRBV19 | TRBD1 | -
TGCAGTGCCCTAAAACCTGGAAACACCATATATTTT | CSALKPGNTIYF | TRBJ1-3 | TRBV20-1 | - | many
TGCAGCGTTGTTAAGGGCTACGAGCAGTACTTC | CSVVKGYEQYF | TRBJ2-7 | TRBV20-1 | - | -
TGTGCCAGCAGCTCCCCAAGGGTCGGCCACACCTTC | CASSSPRVGHTF | TRBJ1-2 | TRBV7-2 | - | -
TGTGCCAGCAGCTGGGCGGTCCGGGGTGCTGGAGAGACCCAGTACTTC | CASSWAVRGAGETQYF | TRBJ2-5 | TRBV7-2 | - | -
TGTGCCAGCAGCCAGTTAGAGGGGGTCTACGAGCAGTACTTC | CASSQLEGVYEQYF | TRBJ2-7 | TRBV4-2 | - | many
TGTGCCAGCAGCGACCGGGACAGACATTCACCCCTCCACTTT | CASSDRDRHSPLHF | TRBJ1-6 | TRBV9 | TRBD1 | many
TGTGCCATCATTCCGAGGACAGGGTATAATTCACCCCTCCACTTT | CAIIPRTGYNSPLHF | TRBJ1-6 | TRBV10-3 | TRBD1 | -
TGTGCCATCAGTGAGGAGGGGGAGAACACCGGGGAGCTGTTTTTT | CAISEEGENTGELFF | TRBJ2-2 | TRBV10-3 | - | few
TGCGCCGGCAGCTTAGGACAGGGCTCCTACGAGCAGTACTTC | CAGSLGQGSYEQYF | TRBJ2-7 | TRBV5-1 | TRBD1 | few
TGTGCCAGCAGCTCGCCCGAGAGGGACGATTACGAGCAGTACTTC | CASSSPERDDYEQYF | TRBJ2-7 | TRBV5-4 | - | many
TGCAGTGCACGTGTCCCCGGGACATTTCAGCCCCAGCATTTT | CSARVPGTFQPQHF | TRBJ1-5 | TRBV20-1 | - | -
TGTGCCAGCAGCTTTGAGGGACTTATCTCCTACGAGCAGTACTTC | CASSFEGLISYEQYF | TRBJ2-7 | TRBV7-2 | - | -
TGTGCCAGCAGCTTGGCTCCCAGGGGCAATCAGCCCCAGCATTTT | CASSLAPRGNQPQHF | TRBJ1-5 | TRBV5-5 | - | many
TGTGCCAGCAGTTACCGGGACAGCTACGAGCATTTT | CASSYRDSYEHF | TRBJ1-5 | TRBV27 | TRBD1 | -
TGTGCCAGCAGCTTTCCTACTCGATCCTCGAACACCGGGGAGCTGTTTTTT | CASSFPTRSSNTGELFF | TRBJ2-2 | TRBV11-2 | - | many
TGTGCCACCACCGGGACAATTAACACTGAAGCTTTCTTT | CATTGTINTEAFF | TRBJ1-1 | TRBV25-1 | - | -
TGTGCCAGCAGCCCCTTCACAGGACCGAACACTGAAGCTTTCTTT | CASSPFTGPNTEAFF | TRBJ1-1 | TRBV3-1 | - | -
TGTGCCAGCAGCTTAGCGAGGCTTGACAGCGGGTATCACCAGTACTTC | CASSLARLDSGYHQYF | TRBJ2-5 | TRBV7-9 | - | many
TGTGCCACCAGCAGAGCACCGACAGGGGGGGATTCACCCCTCCACTTT | CATSRAPTGGDSPLHF | TRBJ1-6 | TRBV15 | TRBD1 | -
TGTGCCAGCAGTCCAACAGGGAGGAATGAAAAACTGTTTTTT | CASSPTGRNEKLFF | TRBJ1-4 | TRBV12-3/TRBV12-4 | - | -
TGTGCCAGCAGCCAACTTTTCGCCTACGAGCAGTACTTC | CASSQLFAYEQYF | TRBJ2-7 | TRBV3-1 | - | many
TGTGCCAGCAGTGTGACTAGCGGGAGTGAGACCCAGCATTTT | CASSVTSGSETQHF | TRBJ1-5 | TRBV2 | - | -
TGTGCCAGCAGTGAAGAGGGTATTCTAGAGCTGTACTTC | CASSEEGILELYF | TRBJ2-7 | TRBV2 | - | -
TGTGCCATCAGTGCTTTGAGGGGCCCCCGGGGCTACACCTTC | CAISALRGPRGYTF | TRBJ1-2 | TRBV10-3 | - | few
TGTGCCAGCAGTTACAGTAACTATGGCTACACCTTC | CASSYSNYGYTF | TRBJ1-2 | TRBV6-5 | - | many
TGCGCCAGCAGCCAAGACGACGGACCCTACGAGCAGTACTTC | CASSQDDGPYEQYF | TRBJ2-7 | TRBV9 | - | -
TGCAGTGCTAGAGATGCAGGGGGGAAATCCTACTATGGCTACACCTTC | CSARDAGGKSYYGYTF | TRBJ1-2 | TRBV20-1 | TRBD1 | -
TGTGCCACCAGTGATTTACATCGGCGCTATGGCTACACCTTC | CATSDLHRRYGYTF | TRBJ1-2 | TRBV24-1 | - | -
TGTGCCAGCAGTTCCCTCGACTTTAGGAGCTCCTACGAGCAGTACTTC | CASSSLDFRSSYEQYF | TRBJ2-7 | TRBV27 | - | few